The source of this T cell receptor (beta chain) is a study of blood T cell repertoires in COVID-19. Study as a whole: Collection of acute and convalescent COVID-19 samples took place in the United States, Italy and Spain. The analysed material was cDNA or gDNA that came from T cells, B-cell-depleted T cells, or PBMCs.

Authors' methods: Estimates of nucleated cell counts were drawn from the amplification of reference gene primers. Assay: immunoSEQ multiplex PCR; the TCRdb copy retains only in-frame clones and omits some. D and trimming come from the DNA, and the V and J calls and clone size come from that table. The sample has 200,000 to 300,000 clones; around four fifths are singletons. The sequencing input was peripheral blood. The sequence derives from an older woman with active or convalescent COVID-19.

Written as DNA, the CDR3 is TGTGCCAGCTCACCGAACAAATATGGCTACACCTTC. Protein sequence: CASSPNKYGYTF. This chain links TRBV18 with TRBJ1-2; D gene unclear. Per the germline V gene, CDR1 is KGHSH and CDR2 is LQKENI. CDR3 length equals 12 residues. V was pared by 3 bases and J by 5 bases, with 7 bases between. The whole variable domain, filled in from reference TRBV18 and TRBJ1-2, reads NAGVMQNPRHLVRRRGQEARLRCSPMKGHSHVYWYRQLPEEGLKFMVYLQKENIIDESGMPKERFSAEFPKEGPSILRIQQVVRGDSAAYFCASSPNKYGYTFGSGTRLTVV.